This T cell receptor beta chain was retrieved from a study of T cells in lung cancer brain metastases. Regarding the study as a whole: Fragmented FFPE DNA may have left the infiltrating repertoire incompletely captured.

Marked H&E slides guided macrodissection of tumor areas from about 5 unstained, deparaffinized about 9.6 um sections. Genomic DNA input was about 2 to 5.5 ug, equal within pairs. Some clones are missing from TCRdb's copy, which holds only in-frame ones; the method was immunoSEQ multiplex PCR. The profile covers more than 4,500 clones, with roughly 85% appearing a single time and 2.4% taken by the ten largest. As to this clone: Its specificity is unknown.

CDR1 and CDR2 from the germline V gene are PRHDT and FYEKMQ (reference sequence). The CDR3 is 15 residues long. V shed 8 bases, J shed 3 bases, and the junction held 9 bases outside the gene matches. This rearrangement joins TRBV13 to TRBJ2-1, with 8 bases lining up with TRBD2. This receptor was identified in a man aged 50 to 59 with non-small cell lung cancer. The specimen sequenced was tumor tissue from the primary lung tumor. The DNA of the CDR3 is TGTGCCAGCGGCACTCCGGGGGGGCTCTACAATGAGCAGTTCTTC. This sequence encodes CASGTPGGLYNEQFF.